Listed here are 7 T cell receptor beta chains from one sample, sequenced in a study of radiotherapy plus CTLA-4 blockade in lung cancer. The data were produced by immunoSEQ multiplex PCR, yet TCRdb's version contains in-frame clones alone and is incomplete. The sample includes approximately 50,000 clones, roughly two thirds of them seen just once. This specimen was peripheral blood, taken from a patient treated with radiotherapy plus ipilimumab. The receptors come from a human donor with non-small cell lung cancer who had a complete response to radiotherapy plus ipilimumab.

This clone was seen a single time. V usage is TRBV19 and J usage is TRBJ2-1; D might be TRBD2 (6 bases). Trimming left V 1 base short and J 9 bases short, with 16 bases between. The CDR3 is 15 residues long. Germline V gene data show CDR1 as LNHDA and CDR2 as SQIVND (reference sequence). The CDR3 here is CASSIVEIGSPEQFF. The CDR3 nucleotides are TGTGCCAGTAGTATAGTAGAAATCGGGAGCCCTGAGCAGTTCTTC.

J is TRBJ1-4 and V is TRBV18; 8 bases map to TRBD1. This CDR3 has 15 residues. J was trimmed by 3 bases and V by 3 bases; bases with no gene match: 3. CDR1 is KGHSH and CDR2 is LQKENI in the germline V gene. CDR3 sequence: CASSPQGAPNEKLFF. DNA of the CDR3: TGTGCCAGCTCACCCCAGGGGGCACCTAATGAAAAACTGTTTTTT.

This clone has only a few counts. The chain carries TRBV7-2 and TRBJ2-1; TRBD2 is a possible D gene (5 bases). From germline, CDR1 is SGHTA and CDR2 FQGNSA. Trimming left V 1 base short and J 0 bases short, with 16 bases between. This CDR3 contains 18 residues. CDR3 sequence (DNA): TGTGCCAGCAGCTTAGATCTAGTCGGGGTCGGCTCCTACAATGAGCAGTTCTTC. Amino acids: CASSLDLVGVGSYNEQFF.

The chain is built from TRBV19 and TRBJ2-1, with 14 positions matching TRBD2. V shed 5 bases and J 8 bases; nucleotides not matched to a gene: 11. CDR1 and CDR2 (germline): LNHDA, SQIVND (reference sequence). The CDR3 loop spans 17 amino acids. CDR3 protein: CASSPWGLAGVRDEQFF. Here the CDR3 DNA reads TGTGCCAGTAGTCCCTGGGGACTAGCGGGAGTTCGGGATGAGCAGTTCTTC.

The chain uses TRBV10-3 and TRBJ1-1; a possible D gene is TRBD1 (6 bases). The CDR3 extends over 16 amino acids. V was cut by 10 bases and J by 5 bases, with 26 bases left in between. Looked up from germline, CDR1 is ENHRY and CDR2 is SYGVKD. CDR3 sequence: CATRDLGQTPGTEAFF. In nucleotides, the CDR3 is TGTGCCACCAGAGATTTAGGACAGACGCCCGGTACTGAAGCTTTCTTT.

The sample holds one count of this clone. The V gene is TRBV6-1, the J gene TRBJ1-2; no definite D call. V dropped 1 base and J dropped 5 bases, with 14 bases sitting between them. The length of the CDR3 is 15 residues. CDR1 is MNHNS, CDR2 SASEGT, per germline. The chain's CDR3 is CASSEGIGPPYGYTF. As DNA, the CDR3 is TGTGCCAGCAGTGAAGGTATTGGGCCGCCTTATGGCTACACCTTC.

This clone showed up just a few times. As DNA, the CDR3 is TGTGCCAGTAGCCCGGGACAGGGTTTCACTGAAGCTTTCTTT. Its translation: CASSPGQGFTEAFF. The chain couples TRBV19 to TRBJ1-1; 9 bases align to TRBD1. Germline loops: CDR1 LNHDA, CDR2 SQIVND (reference sequence). The junction had 6 bases not matched to a gene; V was cut back by 6 bases and J by 4 bases. This CDR3 comprises 14 residues.